This entry concerns a single T cell receptor (beta chain). This study enrolled people aged roughly 18 to 100 from around 26 US geographic areas. Allocation to cohorts depended on clinical history reported by the participants. This sample is drawn from a study of blood T cell repertoires in COVID-19. Overall study context: COVID-19 samples collected from the United States, Italy and Spain covered acute and convalescent phases.

Study processing details: Reference gene primer amplification in the assay estimated nucleated cell counts. Some clones are missing from TCRdb's copy, which holds only in-frame ones; the method was immunoSEQ multiplex PCR. V, J and clone size were drawn from that table, and D and trimming were deduced from the DNA. The sample includes roughly 150,000 clones, 70% to 90% seen only once; the top ten take around 6.1%. Germline lookup yields CDR1 SEHNR and CDR2 FQNEAQ (reference sequence). The CDR3 runs to 17 residues. The ends were cut back, 3 bases at V and 0 bases at J, with 15 bases in the middle. The sequencing input was PBMCs or T cells enriched from blood (not recorded which). The sequence was obtained from a man aged 40-49 years who had recovered from COVID-19. The V call is TRBV7-9, the J call TRBJ1-3; maybe TRBD1 (5 bases). The DNA of the CDR3 is TGTGCCAGCAGCTTTGGTTTAGCAGGGATCTCTGGAAACACCATATATTTT. The encoded protein is CASSFGLAGISGNTIYF.